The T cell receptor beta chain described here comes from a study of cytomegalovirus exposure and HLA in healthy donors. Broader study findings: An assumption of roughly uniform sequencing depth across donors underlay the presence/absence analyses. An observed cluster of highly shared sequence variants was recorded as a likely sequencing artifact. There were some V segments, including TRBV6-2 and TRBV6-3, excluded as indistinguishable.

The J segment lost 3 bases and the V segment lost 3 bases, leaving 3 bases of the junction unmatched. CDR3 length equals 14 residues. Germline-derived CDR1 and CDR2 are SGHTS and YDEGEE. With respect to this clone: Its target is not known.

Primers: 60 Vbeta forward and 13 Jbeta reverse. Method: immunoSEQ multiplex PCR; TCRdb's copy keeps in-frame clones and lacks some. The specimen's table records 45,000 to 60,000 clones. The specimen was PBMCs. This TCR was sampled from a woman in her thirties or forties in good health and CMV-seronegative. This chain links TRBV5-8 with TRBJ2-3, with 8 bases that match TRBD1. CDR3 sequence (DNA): TGTGCCAGCAGCTCTCGACAGGGGACAGATACGCAGTATTTT. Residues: CASSSRQGTDTQYF.